These 5 T cell receptor beta chains came from one sample sequenced in a study of radiotherapy plus CTLA-4 blockade in lung cancer. Profiled with immunoSEQ multiplex PCR; TCRdb holds only in-frame clones, not every one. The table records fewer than 70,000 clones, 79% of them present only once. This specimen was peripheral blood, taken from a patient treated with radiotherapy plus ipilimumab. The receptors stem from a human donor with non-small cell lung cancer who had a complete response to radiotherapy plus ipilimumab.

This rearrangement joins TRBV6-1 to TRBJ2-2, with 8 bases identical to TRBD2. This CDR3 contains 16 residues. Trimming removed 3 bases from V and 3 bases from J; junction bases left unmatched: 6. CDR1 MNHNS and CDR2 SASEGT come from the germline V gene. The DNA of the CDR3 is TGTGCCAGCAGTGACCCGGCGGGGGGTTACACCGGGGAGCTGTTTTTT. Translation gives CASSDPAGGYTGELFF.

The V call is TRBV27, the J call TRBJ2-3; perhaps D is TRBD1 or TRBD2 (5 bases each). CDR3 length: 15 amino acids. Between the trimmed V and J ends, which lost 3 bases and 2 bases, there was a span of 12 bases. Germline V gives CDR1 MNHEY, CDR2 SMNVEV (reference sequence). In DNA form, the CDR3 reads TGTGCCAGCAGTTTTGGGACCCCGGCCACAGATACGCAGTATTTT. This translates into CASSFGTPATDTQYF.

The CDR3 DNA follows: TGTGCCAGCAGTCCTACCTCGGGACAGGGAGGGGAAAAACTGTTTTTT. This gives the protein CASSPTSGQGGEKLFF. V gene TRBV5-4 combines with J gene TRBJ1-4, with 9 bases matching TRBD1. This CDR3 is 16 amino acids long. The ends lost 5 bases at V and 8 bases at J; junction bases unmatched: 13. CDR1 and CDR2 from the germline V gene are SGHNT and YYREEE (reference sequence).

The chain combines TRBV2 with TRBJ1-2, with TRBD1 as a possible D gene (6 bases). Between the trimmed V and J ends, which lost 6 bases and 4 bases, there was a span of 15 bases. Per the germline V gene, CDR1 is SNHLY and CDR2 is FYNNEI. The CDR3 consists of 14 residues. CDR3 sequence reads: CASRRTETSYGYTF. The CDR3 DNA follows: TGTGCCAGCAGACGGACAGAGACGTCCTATGGCTACACCTTC.

This chain links TRBV29-1 with TRBJ2-3; 7 nucleotides match TRBD2. The CDR3 extends over 13 amino acids. V lost 5 bases to trimming and J lost 5 bases; unmatched junction nucleotides: 7. CDR1 and CDR2 from the germline V gene are SQVTM and ANQGSEA. CDR3 nucleotides: TGCAGCGTTCCCGCCTCGGGGGGAGATACGCAGTATTTT. Its translation is CSVPASGGDTQYF.